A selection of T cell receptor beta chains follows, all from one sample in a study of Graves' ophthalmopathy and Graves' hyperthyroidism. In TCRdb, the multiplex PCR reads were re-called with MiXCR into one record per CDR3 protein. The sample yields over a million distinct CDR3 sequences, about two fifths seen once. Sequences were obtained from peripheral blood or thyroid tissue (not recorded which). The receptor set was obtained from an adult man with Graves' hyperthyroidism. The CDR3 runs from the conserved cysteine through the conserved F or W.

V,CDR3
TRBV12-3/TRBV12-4,CASSPWATGRSPLHF
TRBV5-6,CASSWGGNQPQHF
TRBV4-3,CASSQGRDTFGSPLHF
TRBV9,CASSVTGAMSGYTF
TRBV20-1,CSARFGSPDAEAFF
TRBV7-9,CASSRGPGQSLEADYEQYF
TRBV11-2,CASSFEGPGNTEAFF
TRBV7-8,CASSSVGNQPQHF
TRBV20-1,CSARQISSYEQYF
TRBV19,CASSMGTGVAQPQHF
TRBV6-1,CASSYRYNEQFF
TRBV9,CASGDREGSPLHF
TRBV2,CADKGILGYTF
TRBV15,CATSRVVGGGSSYEQYF
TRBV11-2,CASSHPPGGTGTGELFF
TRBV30,CAWSGGWVTEAFF
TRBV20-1,CSARDREGGGEKLFF
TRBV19,CASSTTRLGGGHEQYF
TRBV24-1,CATSEQGSYGYTF
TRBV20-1,CSARRQLDTEAFF
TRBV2,CASKFYEQYF
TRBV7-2,CASSRGQPPNSPLHF
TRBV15,CATSRDGDGANVLTF
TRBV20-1,CSASRQGGPQHF
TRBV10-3,CALSDYNSPLHF
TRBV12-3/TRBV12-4,CASSQTGGSFGYTF
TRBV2,CASSSGFGTGGNYGYTF
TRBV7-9,CASSLSGTGRIYEQYF
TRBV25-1,CASSRNDGYTF